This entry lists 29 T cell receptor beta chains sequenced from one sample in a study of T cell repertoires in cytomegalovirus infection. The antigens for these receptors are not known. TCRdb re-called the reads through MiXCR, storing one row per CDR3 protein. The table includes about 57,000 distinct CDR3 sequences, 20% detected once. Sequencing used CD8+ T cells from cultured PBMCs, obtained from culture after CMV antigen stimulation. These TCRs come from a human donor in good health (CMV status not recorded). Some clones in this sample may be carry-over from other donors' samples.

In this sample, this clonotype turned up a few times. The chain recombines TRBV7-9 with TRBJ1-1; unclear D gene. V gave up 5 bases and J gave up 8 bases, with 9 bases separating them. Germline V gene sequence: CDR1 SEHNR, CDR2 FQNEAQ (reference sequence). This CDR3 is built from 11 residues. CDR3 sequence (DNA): TGTGCCAGCAGCCCAGACTGGGAAGCTTTCTTT. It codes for CASSPDWEAFF.

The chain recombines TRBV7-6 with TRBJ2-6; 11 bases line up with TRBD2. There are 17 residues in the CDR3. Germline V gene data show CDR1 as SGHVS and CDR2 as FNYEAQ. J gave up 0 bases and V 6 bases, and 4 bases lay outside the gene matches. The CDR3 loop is CASRTSGDVSGANVLTF. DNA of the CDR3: TGTGCCAGCAGGACTAGCGGGGACGTCTCTGGGGCCAACGTCCTGACTTTC.

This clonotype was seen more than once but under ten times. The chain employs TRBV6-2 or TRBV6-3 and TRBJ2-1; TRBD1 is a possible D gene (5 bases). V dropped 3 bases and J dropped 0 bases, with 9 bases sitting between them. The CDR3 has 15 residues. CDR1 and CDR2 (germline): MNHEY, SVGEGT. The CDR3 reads CASSYLGDSYNEQFF. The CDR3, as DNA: TGTGCCAGCAGTTATCTAGGGGACTCCTACAATGAGCAGTTCTTC.

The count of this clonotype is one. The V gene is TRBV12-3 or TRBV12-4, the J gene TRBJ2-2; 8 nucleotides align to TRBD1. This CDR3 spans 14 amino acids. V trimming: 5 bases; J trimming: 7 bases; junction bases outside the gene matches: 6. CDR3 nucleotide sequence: TGTGCCAGCAGTCCCGACAGGGGCGGCGGGGAGCTGTTTTTT. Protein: CASSPDRGGGELFF.

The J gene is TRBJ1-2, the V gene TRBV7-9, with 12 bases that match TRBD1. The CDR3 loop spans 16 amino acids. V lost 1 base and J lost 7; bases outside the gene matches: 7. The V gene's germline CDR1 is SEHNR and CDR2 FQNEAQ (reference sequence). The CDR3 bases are TGTGCCAGCAGCTTAGGGGACAGGGGGCTAACCGGTGGCTACACCTTC. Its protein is CASSLGDRGLTGGYTF.

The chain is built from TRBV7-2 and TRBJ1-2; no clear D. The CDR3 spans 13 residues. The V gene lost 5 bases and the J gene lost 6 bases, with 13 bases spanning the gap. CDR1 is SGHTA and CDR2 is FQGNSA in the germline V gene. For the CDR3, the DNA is TGTGCCAGCAGCGTCCTAGCTAGGGATGGCTACACCTTC. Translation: CASSVLARDGYTF.

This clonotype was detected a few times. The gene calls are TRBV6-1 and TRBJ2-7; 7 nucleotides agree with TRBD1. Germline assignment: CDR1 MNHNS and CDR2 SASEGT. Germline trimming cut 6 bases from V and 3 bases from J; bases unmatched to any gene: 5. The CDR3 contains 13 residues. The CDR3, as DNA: TGTGCCAGCAGCCCCGGGACAGTCTACGAGCAGTACTTC. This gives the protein CASSPGTVYEQYF.

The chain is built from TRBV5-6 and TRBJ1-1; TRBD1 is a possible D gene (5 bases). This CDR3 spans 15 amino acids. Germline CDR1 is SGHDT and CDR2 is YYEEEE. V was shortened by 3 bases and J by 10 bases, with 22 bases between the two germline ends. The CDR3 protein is CASSSDWFGPGAAFF. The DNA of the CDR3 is TGTGCCAGCAGCTCCGACTGGTTCGGACCTGGGGCAGCTTTCTTT.

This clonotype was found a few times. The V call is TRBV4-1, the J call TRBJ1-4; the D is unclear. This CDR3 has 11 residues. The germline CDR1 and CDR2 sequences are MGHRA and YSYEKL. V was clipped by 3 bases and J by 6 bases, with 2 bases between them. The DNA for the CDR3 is TGCGCCAGCAGCCAGTATGAAAAACTGTTTTTT. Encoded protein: CASSQYEKLFF.

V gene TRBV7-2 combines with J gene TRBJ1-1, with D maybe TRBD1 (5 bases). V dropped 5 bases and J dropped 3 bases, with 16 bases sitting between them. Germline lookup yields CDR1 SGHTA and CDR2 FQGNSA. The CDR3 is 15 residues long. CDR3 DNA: TGTGCCAGCAGCAGGCGCCGGGGCGCCGACACTGAAGCTTTCTTT. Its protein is CASSRRRGADTEAFF.

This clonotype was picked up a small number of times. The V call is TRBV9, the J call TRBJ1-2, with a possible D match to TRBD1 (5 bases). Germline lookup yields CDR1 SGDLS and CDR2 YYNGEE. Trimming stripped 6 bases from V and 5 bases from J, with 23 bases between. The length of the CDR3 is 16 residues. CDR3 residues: CASTSTGRGPMYGYTF. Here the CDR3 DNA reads TGTGCCAGCACCTCAACGGGGAGGGGCCCCATGTATGGCTACACCTTC.

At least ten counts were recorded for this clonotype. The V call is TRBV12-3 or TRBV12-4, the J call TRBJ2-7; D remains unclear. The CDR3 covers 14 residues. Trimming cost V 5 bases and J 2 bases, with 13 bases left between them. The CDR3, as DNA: TGTGCCAGCAGTATGGACGTCACCGCCTACGAGCAGTACTTC. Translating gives CASSMDVTAYEQYF.

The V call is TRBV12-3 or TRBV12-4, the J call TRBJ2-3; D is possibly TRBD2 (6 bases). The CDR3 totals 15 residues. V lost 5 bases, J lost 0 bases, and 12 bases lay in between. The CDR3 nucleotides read TGTGCCAGCAGTCTGGGCGGGGAAAGCACAGATACGCAGTATTTT. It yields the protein CASSLGGESTDTQYF.

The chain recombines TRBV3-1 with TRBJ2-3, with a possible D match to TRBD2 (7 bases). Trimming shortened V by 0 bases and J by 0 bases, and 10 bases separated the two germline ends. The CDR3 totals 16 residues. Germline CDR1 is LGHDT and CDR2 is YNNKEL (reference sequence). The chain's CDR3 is CASSQEGGASTDTQYF. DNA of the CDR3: TGTGCCAGCAGCCAAGAGGGGGGGGCCAGCACAGATACGCAGTATTTT.

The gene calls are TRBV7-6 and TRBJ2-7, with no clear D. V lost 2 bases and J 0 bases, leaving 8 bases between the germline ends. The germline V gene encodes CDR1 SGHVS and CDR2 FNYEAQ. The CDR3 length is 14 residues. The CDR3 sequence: CASSLRLNSYEQYF. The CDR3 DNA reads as TGTGCCAGCAGCTTACGGCTGAACTCCTACGAGCAGTACTTC.

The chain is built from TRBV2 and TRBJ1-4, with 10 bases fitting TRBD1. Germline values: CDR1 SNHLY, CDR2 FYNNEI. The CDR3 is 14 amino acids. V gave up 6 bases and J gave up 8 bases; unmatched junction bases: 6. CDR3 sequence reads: CASRDRGQREKLFF. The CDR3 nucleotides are TGTGCCAGCAGAGACAGGGGGCAAAGGGAAAAACTGTTTTTT.

In nucleotides, the CDR3 is TGTGCCAGCAGACCAGATAGCAATCAGCCCCAGCATTTT. Its translation is CASRPDSNQPQHF. The rearrangement links TRBV12-3 or TRBV12-4 to TRBJ1-5; D unclear. V lost 6 bases and J 0 bases, leaving 6 bases between the germline ends. CDR3 length: 13 residues.

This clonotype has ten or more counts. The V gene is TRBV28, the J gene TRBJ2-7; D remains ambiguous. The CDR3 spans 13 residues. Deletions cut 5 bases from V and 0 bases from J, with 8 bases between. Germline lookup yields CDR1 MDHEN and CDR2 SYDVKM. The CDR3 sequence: CASSLFGSYEQYF. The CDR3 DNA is TGTGCCAGCAGTCTGTTCGGCTCCTACGAGCAGTACTTC.

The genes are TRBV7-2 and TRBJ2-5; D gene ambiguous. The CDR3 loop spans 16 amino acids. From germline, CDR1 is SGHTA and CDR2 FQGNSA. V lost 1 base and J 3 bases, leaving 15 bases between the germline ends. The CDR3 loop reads CASSLVPHSREETQYF. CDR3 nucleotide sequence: TGTGCCAGCAGCTTAGTGCCTCACAGCCGGGAAGAGACCCAGTACTTC.

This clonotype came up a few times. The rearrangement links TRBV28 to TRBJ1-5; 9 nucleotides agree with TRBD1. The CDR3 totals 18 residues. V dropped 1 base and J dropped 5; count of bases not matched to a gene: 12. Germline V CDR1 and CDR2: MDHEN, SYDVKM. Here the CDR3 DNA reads TGTGCCAGCAGTTTATTAGGTGACGGGACAGGGTGGGATCAGCCCCAGCATTTT. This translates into CASSLLGDGTGWDQPQHF. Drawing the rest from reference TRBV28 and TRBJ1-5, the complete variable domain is DVKVTQSSRYLVKRTGEKVFLECVQDMDHENMFWYRQDPGLGLRLIYFSYDVKMKEKGDIPEGYSVSREKKERFSLILESASTNQTSMYLCASSLLGDGTGWDQPQHFGDGTRLSIL.

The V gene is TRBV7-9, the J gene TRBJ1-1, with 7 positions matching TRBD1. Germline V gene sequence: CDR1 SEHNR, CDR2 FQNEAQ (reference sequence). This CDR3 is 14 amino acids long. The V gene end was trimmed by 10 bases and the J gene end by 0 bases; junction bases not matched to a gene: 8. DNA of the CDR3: TGTGCCACCGGGACAGACACTATGAACACTGAAGCTTTCTTT. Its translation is CATGTDTMNTEAFF.

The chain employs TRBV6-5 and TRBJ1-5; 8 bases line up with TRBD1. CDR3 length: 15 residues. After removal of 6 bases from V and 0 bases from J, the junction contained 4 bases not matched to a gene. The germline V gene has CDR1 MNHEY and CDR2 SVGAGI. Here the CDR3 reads CASRLGQGSNQPQHF. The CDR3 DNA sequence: TGTGCCAGCAGACTCGGACAGGGTAGCAATCAGCCCCAGCATTTT.

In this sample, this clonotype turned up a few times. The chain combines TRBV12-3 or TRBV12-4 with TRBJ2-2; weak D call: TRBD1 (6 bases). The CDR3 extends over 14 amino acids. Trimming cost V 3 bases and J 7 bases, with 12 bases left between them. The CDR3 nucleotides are TGTGCCAGCAGTTTGGGGACATCAGGCGGGGAGCTGTTTTTT. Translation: CASSLGTSGGELFF.

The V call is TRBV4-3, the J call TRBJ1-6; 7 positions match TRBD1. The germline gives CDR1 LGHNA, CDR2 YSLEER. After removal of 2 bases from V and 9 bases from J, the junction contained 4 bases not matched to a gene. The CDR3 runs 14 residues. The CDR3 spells CASSQRGPSSPLHF. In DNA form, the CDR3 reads TGCGCCAGCAGCCAAAGGGGGCCGAGTTCACCCCTCCACTTT.

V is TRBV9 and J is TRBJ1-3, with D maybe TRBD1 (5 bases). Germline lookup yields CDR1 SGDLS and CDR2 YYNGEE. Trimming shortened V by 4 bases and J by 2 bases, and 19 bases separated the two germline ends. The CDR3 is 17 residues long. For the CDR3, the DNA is TGTGCCAGCAGCTTCCCCCGGGGAGGGACTGCTGGAAACACCATATATTTT. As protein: CASSFPRGGTAGNTIYF.

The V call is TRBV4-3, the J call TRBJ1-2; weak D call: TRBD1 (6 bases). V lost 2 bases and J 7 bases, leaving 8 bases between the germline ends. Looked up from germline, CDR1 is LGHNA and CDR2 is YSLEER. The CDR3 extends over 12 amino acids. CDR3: CASSQSGVGYTF. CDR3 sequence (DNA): TGCGCCAGCAGCCAATCAGGGGTTGGCTACACCTTC.

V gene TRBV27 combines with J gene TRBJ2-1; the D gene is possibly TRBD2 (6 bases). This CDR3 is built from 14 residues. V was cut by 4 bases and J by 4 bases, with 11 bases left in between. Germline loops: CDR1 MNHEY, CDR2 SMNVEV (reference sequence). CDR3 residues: CASSSTSNYNEQFF. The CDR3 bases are TGTGCCAGCAGTTCTACTAGCAATTACAATGAGCAGTTCTTC.

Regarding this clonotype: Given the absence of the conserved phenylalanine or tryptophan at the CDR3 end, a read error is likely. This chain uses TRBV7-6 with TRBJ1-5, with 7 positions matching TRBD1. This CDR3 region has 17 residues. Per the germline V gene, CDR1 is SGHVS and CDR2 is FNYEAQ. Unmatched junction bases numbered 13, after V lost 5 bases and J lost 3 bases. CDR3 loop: CASSPNLGRGVNQPQHL. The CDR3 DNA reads TGTGCCAGCAGCCCAAACCTGGGCAGGGGGGTCAATCAGCCCCAGCATTTA.

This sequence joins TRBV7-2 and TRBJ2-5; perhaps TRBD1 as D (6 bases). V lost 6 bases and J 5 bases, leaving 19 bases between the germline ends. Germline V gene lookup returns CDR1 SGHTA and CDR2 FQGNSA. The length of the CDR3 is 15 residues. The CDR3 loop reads CASRAKGGLRETQYF. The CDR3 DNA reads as TGTGCCAGCAGGGCGAAAGGGGGATTGCGGGAGACCCAGTACTTC.